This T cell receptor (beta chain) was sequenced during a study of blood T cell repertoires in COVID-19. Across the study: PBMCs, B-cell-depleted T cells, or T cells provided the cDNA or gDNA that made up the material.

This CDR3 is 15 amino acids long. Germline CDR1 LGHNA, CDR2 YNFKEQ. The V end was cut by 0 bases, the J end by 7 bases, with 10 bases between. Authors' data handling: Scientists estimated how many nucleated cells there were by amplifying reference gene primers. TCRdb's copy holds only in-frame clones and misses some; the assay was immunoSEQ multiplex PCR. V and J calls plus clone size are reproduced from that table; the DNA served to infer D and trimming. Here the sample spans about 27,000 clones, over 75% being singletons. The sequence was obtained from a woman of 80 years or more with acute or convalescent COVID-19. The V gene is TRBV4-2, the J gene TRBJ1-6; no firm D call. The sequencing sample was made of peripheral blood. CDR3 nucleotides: TGTGCCAGCAGCCAAGATGGGCTCTTAAATTCACCCCTCCACTTT. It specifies CASSQDGLLNSPLHF.